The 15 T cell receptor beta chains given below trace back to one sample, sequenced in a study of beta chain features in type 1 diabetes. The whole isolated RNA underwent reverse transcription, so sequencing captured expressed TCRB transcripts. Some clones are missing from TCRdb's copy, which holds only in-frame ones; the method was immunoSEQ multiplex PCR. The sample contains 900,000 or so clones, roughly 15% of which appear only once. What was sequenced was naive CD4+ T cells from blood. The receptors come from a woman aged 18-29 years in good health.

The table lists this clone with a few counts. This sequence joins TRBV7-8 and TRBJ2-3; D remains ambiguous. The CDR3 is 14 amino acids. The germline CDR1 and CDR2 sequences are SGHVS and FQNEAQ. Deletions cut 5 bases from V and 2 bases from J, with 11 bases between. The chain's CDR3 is CASSASLDTDTQYF. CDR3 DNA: TGTGCCAGCAGCGCCTCCCTGGACACAGATACGCAGTATTTT.

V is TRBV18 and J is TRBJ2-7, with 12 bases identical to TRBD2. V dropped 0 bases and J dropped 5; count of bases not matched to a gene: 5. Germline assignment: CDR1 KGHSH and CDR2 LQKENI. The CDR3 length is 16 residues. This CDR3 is CASSPPGTSGFNEQYF. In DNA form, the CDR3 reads TGTGCCAGCTCACCACCTGGGACTAGCGGGTTCAACGAGCAGTACTTC.

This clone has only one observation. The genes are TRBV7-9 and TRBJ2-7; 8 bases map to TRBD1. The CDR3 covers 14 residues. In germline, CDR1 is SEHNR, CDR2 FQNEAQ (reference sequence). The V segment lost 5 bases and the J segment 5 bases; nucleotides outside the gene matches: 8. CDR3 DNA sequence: TGTGCCAGCAGCCCGAACAGGGGGGATGACGAGCAGTACTTC. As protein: CASSPNRGDDEQYF.

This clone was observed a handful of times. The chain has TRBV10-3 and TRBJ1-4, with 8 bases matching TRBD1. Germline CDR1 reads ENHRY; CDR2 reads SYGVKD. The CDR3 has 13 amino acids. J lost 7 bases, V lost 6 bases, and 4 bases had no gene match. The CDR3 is CAISGGTGEKLFF. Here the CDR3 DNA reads TGTGCCATCAGCGGAGGGACAGGTGAAAAACTGTTTTTT.

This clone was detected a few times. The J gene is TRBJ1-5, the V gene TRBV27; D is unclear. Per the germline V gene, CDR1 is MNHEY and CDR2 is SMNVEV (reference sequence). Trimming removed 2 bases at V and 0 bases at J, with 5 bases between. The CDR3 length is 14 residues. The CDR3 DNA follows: TGTGCCAGCAGTTTAGCAGGTAGCAATCAGCCCCAGCATTTT. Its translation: CASSLAGSNQPQHF.

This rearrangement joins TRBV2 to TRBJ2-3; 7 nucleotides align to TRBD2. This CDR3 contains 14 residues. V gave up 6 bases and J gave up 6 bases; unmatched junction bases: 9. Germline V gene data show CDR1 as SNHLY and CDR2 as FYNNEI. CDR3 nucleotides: TGTGCCAGCAGCTGGACTAGTCCTTCTGATACGCAGTATTTT. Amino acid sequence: CASSWTSPSDTQYF.

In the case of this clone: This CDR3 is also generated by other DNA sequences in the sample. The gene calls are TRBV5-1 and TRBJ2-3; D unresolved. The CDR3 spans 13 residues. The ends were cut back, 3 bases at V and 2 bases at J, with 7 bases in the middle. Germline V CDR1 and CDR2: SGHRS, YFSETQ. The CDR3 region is CASSSGHTDTQYF. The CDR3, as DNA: TGCGCCAGCAGCTCCGGGCACACAGATACGCAGTATTTT.

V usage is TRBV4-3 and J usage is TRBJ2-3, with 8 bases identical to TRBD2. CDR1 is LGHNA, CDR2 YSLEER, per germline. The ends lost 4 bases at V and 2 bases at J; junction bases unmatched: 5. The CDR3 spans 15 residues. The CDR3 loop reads CASSPGTRDTDTQYF. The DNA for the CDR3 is TGCGCCAGCAGCCCCGGGACTAGGGACACAGATACGCAGTATTTT.

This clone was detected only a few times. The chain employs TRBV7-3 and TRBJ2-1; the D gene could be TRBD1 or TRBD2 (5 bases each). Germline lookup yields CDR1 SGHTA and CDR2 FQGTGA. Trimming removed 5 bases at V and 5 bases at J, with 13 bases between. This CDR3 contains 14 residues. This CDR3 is CASSPQPGHNEQFF. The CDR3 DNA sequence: TGTGCCAGCAGCCCTCAACCGGGGCACAATGAGCAGTTCTTC.

The CDR3 region has the DNA TGTGCCAGCAGCCTTTTAGCGGGAGCGGGCGCAGATACGCAGTATTTT. This translates into CASSLLAGAGADTQYF. This chain links TRBV4-2 with TRBJ2-3; 9 bases are a match to TRBD2. This CDR3 has 16 amino acids. V lost 4 bases, J lost 4 bases, and 9 bases stayed unmatched. The germline gives CDR1 LGHNA, CDR2 YNFKEQ.

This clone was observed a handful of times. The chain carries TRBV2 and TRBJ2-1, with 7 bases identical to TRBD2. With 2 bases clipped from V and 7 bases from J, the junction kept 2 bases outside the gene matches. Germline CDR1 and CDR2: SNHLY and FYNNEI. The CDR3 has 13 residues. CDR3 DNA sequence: TGTGCCAGCAGTGAACTAGCGGCGAATGAGCAGTTCTTC. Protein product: CASSELAANEQFF.

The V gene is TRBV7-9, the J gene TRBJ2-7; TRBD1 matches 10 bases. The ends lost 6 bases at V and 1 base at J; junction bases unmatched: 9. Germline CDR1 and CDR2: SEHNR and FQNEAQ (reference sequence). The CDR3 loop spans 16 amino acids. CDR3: CASSHRGTGVSYEQYF. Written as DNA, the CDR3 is TGTGCCAGCAGTCATCGCGGGACAGGGGTATCCTACGAGCAGTACTTC.

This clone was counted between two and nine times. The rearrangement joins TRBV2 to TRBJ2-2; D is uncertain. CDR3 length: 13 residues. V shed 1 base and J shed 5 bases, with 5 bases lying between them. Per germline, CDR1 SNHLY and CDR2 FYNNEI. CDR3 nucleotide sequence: TGTGCCAGCAGTGAAGAGTGGACCGGGGAGCTGTTTTTT. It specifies CASSEEWTGELFF.

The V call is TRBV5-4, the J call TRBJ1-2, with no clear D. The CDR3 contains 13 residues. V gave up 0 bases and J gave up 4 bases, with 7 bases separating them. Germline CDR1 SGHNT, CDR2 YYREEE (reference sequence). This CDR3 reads CASSLGHRYGYTF. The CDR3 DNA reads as TGTGCCAGCAGCTTGGGACACCGCTATGGCTACACCTTC.

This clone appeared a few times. In DNA, the CDR3 is TGTGCCAGCAGTTACTCGCAGCTGGAGATGAGTTACGAGCAGTACTTC. Its protein is CASSYSQLEMSYEQYF. The J gene is TRBJ2-7, the V gene TRBV6-6; D unclear. From germline, CDR1 is MNHNY and CDR2 SVGAGI (reference sequence). The CDR3 length is 16 residues. The germline V and J ends were trimmed by 0 bases and 4 bases, with 16 bases remaining between them.